The 13 T cell receptor beta chains listed next were all sequenced from one sample in a study of response to subunit inactivated influenza vaccine (dated by TCRdb to the late 2010s). The library was generated by RT-PCR. Reads for this sample came from an Illumina HiSeq 2500. TCRdb redid the processing of the public reads, applying fastp at Q25 and MiXCR, and retained in-frame beta chains. Every distinct CDR3 protein forms one entry, paired with its most common genes and DNA. This sample gives about 240,000 distinct CDR3 sequences in total; 12% of them show up just once. 7.8% of the sample goes to the ten largest clones. Sequenced material: non-naive T cells sorted from PBMCs, taken around two weeks before vaccination. The meaning of the sample's cell subset or site label: memory T cell fraction. These receptors all stem from a man aged 45-65 years who received an inactivated influenza vaccine. Donor details come from another sample of the same person, matched by shared clones.

This chain uses TRBV19 with TRBJ2-1, with TRBD2 matching 8 bases. The CDR3 runs to 13 residues. The germline gives CDR1 LNHDA, CDR2 SQIVND (reference sequence). Trimming removed 6 bases from V and 4 bases from J; junction bases left unmatched: 2. CDR3 DNA: TGTGCCAGTAGCGGGAGGGATTACAATGAGCAGTTCTTC. It codes for CASSGRDYNEQFF.

This clonotype was counted a few times. The rearrangement uses TRBV10-3 and TRBJ1-1, with D uncertain. CDR1 and CDR2 (germline): ENHRY, SYGVKD. With 3 bases removed from V and 1 base from J, the gap between germline ends came to 3 bases. The length of the CDR3 is 12 residues. The CDR3 loop is CAISDQNTEAFF. The DNA of the CDR3 is TGTGCCATCAGTGACCAGAACACTGAAGCTTTCTTT.

This clonotype appeared a few times. The V call is TRBV11-1, the J call TRBJ2-2, with 9 bases matching TRBD2. This CDR3 has 17 residues. The V segment lost 4 bases and the J segment 7 bases; nucleotides outside the gene matches: 13. Germline assignment: CDR1 SGHAT and CDR2 FQDESV (reference sequence). This chain's CDR3 is CASSSPKDSGRNGELFF. The CDR3 DNA sequence: TGTGCCAGCAGCTCCCCCAAAGATAGCGGGAGAAACGGGGAGCTGTTTTTT.

With regard to this clonotype: This may arise from a read error, as a much more abundant clone is one base away. The rearrangement links TRBV20-1 to TRBJ1-6, with 7 bases lining up with TRBD1. The length of the CDR3 is 16 residues. CDR1 is DFQATT, CDR2 SNEGSKA, per germline (reference sequence). The CDR3 DNA reads as TGCTGTGCTAGAGGCCCAGGGGGAAACTCTCATTCACCCCTCCACTTT. Its translation: CCARGPGGNSHSPLHF.

This clonotype was counted ten times or more. The chain uses TRBV3-1 and TRBJ2-1, with TRBD2 matching 7 bases. The germline gives CDR1 LGHDT, CDR2 YNNKEL (reference sequence). The CDR3 covers 15 residues. Unmatched junction bases numbered 14, after V lost 1 base and J lost 14 bases. The chain's CDR3 is CASSQGATSSFRKFF. In DNA form, the CDR3 reads TGTGCCAGCAGCCAAGGGGCGACTAGCAGCTTTAGAAAGTTCTTC.

This clonotype was seen more than once but under ten times. This chain links TRBV20-1 with TRBJ2-2, with TRBD1 matching 8 bases. With 6 bases clipped from V and 5 bases from J, the junction kept 5 bases outside the gene matches. The CDR3 runs to 13 residues. From germline, CDR1 is DFQATT and CDR2 SNEGSKA (reference sequence). In nucleotides, the CDR3 is TGCAGTGCCAGGACAGGGTTAACCGGGGAGCTGTTTTTT. Its translation is CSARTGLTGELFF.

This clonotype was counted many times. The gene calls are TRBV3-1 and TRBJ1-6; D remains ambiguous. V was cut by 0 bases and J by 0 bases, with 15 bases left in between. CDR1 is LGHDT, CDR2 YNNKEL, per germline (reference sequence). CDR3 size: 19 residues. The CDR3 bases are TGTGCCAGCAGCCAAGATCTCGTCAGTTCGAGCTCCTATAATTCACCCCTCCACTTT. Amino acid sequence: CASSQDLVSSSSYNSPLHF. Filled out from reference TRBV3-1 and TRBJ1-6, the complete variable domain reads DTAVSQTPKYLVTQMGNDKSIKCEQNLGHDTMYWYKQDSKKFLKIMFSYNNKELIINETVPNRFSPKSPDKAHLNLHINSLELGDSAVYFCASSQDLVSSSSYNSPLHFGNGTRLTVT.

Only a few counts were recorded for this clonotype. The genes are TRBV20-1 and TRBJ2-7; 12 bases match TRBD1. CDR3 length equals 16 residues. Trimming removed 6 bases from V and 3 bases from J; junction bases left unmatched: 12. CDR1 and CDR2 (germline): DFQATT, SNEGSKA (reference sequence). The CDR3: CSASTGTGGAGYEQYF. In DNA, the CDR3 is TGCAGTGCAAGCACCGGGACAGGGGGCGCAGGCTACGAGCAGTACTTC.

This clonotype was picked up a small number of times. This chain links TRBV27 with TRBJ2-3, with TRBD2 as a possible D gene (6 bases). Germline values: CDR1 MNHEY, CDR2 SMNVEV (reference sequence). The CDR3 has 15 amino acids. V lost 3 bases, J lost 4 bases, and 14 bases lay in between. The CDR3 sequence is CASSFSSSSADTQYF. In DNA, the CDR3 is TGTGCCAGCAGTTTCTCTAGTTCTAGCGCAGATACGCAGTATTTT.

This clonotype was recorded a few times. The chain has TRBV3-1 and TRBJ2-5; D unclear. Germline V lookup: CDR1 LGHDT, CDR2 YNNKEL (reference sequence). Trimming removed 0 bases from V and 5 bases from J, with 4 bases in between. This CDR3 has 12 amino acids. The CDR3 nucleotides read TGTGCCAGCAGCCAAGAAGTTGAGACCCAGTACTTC. As protein: CASSQEVETQYF.

Only a few counts were recorded for this clonotype. This rearrangement joins TRBV4-2 to TRBJ1-6, with a weak D call TRBD1 (6 bases). Germline V lookup: CDR1 LGHNA, CDR2 YNFKEQ. Trimming removed 4 bases at V and 10 bases at J, with 14 bases between. This CDR3 contains 14 residues. The CDR3 DNA sequence: TGTGCCAGCAGCCGCGTGGGGGCAGGGTCACCCCTCCACTTT. It encodes CASSRVGAGSPLHF.

V is TRBV9 and J is TRBJ2-1, with 7 nucleotides matching TRBD2. The germline V gene has CDR1 SGDLS and CDR2 YYNGEE. This CDR3 has 16 amino acids. V was pared by 2 bases and J by 7 bases, with 12 bases of the junction left unmatched. Here the CDR3 reads CASSVSMAGDGNEQFF. DNA of the CDR3: TGTGCCAGCAGCGTCTCTATGGCGGGAGATGGGAATGAGCAGTTCTTC.

The genes are TRBV20-1 and TRBJ2-7, with a possible D match to TRBD2 (6 bases). The CDR3 is 14 residues long. Germline V gives CDR1 DFQATT, CDR2 SNEGSKA (reference sequence). Trimming shortened V by 3 bases and J by 4 bases, and 16 bases separated the two germline ends. The CDR3, as DNA: TGCAGTGCTAGGGACCGGAGGGGAGGATACGAGCAGTACTTC. It codes for CSARDRRGGYEQYF.